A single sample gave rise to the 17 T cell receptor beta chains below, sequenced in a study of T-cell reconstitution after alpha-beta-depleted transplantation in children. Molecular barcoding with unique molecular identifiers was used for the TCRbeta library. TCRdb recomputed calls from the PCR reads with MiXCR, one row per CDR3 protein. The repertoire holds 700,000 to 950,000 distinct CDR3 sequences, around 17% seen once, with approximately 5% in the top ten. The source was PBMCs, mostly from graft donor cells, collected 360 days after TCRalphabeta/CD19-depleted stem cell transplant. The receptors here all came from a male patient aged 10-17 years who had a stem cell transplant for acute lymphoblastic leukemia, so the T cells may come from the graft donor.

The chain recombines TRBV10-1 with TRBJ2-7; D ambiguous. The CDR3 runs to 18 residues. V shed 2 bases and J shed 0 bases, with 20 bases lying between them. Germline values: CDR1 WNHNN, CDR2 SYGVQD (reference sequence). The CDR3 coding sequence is TGCGCCAGCAGTGAGCCGTTCCTCCAGCGTCCGAGCTCCTACGAGCAGTACTTC. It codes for CASSEPFLQRPSSYEQYF.

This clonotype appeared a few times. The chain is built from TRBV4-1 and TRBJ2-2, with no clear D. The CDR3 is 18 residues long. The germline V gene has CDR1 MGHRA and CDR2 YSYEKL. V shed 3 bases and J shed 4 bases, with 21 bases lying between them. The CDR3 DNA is TGCGCCAGCAGCCAGGCTATAGTGATATACAGCTTCACCGGGGAGCTGTTTTTT. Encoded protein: CASSQAIVIYSFTGELFF.

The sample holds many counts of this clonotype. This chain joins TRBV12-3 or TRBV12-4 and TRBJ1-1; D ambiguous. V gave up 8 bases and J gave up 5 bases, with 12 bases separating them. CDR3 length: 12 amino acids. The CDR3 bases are TGTGCCAGCGTTTACCTGATGACTGAAGCTTTCTTT. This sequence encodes CASVYLMTEAFF.

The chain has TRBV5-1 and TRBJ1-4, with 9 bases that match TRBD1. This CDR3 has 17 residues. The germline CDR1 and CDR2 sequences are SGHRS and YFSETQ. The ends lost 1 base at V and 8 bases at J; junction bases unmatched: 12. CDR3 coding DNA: TGCGCCAGCAGCTTGAGGAGGCCCGGGACAGGGCGCGAAAAACTGTTTTTT. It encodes CASSLRRPGTGREKLFF.

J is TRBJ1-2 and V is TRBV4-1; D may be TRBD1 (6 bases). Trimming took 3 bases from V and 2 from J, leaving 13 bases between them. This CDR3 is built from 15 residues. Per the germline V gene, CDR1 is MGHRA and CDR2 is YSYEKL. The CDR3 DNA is TGCGCCAGCAGCCAGGGGGGCGACGGAAACTATGGCTACACCTTC. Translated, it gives CASSQGGDGNYGYTF.

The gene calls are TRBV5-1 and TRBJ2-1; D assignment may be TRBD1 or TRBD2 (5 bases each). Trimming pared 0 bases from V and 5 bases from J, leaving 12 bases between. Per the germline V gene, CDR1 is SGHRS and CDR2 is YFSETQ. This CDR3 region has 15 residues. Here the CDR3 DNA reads TGCGCCAGCAGCTTGGACGGTACGGGGCACAATGAGCAGTTCTTC. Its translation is CASSLDGTGHNEQFF.

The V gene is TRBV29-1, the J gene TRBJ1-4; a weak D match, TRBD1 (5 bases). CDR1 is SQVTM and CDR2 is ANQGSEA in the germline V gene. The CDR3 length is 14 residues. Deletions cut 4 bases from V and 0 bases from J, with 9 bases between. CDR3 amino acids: CSVGGMTTNEKLFF. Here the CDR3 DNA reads TGCAGCGTTGGGGGGATGACAACTAATGAAAAACTGTTTTTT.

The DNA for the CDR3 is TGTGCCAGCAGTTACTCCCCGGGACTAGCCTCATTCTTGCAGTACTTC. This codes for CASSYSPGLASFLQYF. This chain joins TRBV6-5 and TRBJ2-7; 9 bases are a match to TRBD2. CDR3 length: 16 residues. Germline V gives CDR1 MNHEY, CDR2 SVGAGI. Trimming at V came to 0 bases and at J to 9 bases, leaving 12 bases not matched to a gene.

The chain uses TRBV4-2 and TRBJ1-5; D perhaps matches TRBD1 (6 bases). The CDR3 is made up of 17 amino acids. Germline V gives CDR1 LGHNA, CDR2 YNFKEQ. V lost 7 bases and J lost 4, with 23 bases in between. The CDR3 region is CASTLGGNARENQPQHF. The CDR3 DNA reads TGTGCCAGCACCCTTGGGGGCAACGCCCGGGAGAATCAGCCCCAGCATTTT.

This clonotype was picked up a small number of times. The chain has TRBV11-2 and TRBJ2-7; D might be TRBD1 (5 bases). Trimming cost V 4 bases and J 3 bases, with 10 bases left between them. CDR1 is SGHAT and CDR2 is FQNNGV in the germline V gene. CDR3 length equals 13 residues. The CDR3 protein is CASSSGMGYEQYF. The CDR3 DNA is TGTGCCAGCAGCTCAGGGATGGGCTACGAGCAGTACTTC.

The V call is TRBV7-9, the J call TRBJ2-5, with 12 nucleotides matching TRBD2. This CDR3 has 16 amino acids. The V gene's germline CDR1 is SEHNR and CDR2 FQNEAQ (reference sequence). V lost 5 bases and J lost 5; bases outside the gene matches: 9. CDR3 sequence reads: CASSKWTSGTRETQYF. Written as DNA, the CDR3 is TGTGCCAGCAGCAAATGGACTAGCGGGACCAGGGAGACCCAGTACTTC.

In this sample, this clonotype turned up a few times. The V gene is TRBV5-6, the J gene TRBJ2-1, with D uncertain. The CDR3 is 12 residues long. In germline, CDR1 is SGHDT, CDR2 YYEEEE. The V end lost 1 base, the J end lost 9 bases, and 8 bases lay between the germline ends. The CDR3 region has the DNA TGTGCCAGCAGCTTGCTCCGGATTGAGCAGTTCTTC. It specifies CASSLLRIEQFF.

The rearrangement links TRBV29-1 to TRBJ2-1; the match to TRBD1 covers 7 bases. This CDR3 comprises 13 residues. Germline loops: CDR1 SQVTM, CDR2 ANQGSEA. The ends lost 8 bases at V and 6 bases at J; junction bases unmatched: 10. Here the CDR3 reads CSPLWDSSNEQFF. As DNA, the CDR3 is TGCAGCCCTCTCTGGGACAGCTCCAATGAGCAGTTCTTC.

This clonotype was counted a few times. The CDR3: CASSLASSGSSYNEQFF. CDR3 nucleotide sequence: TGTGCCAGCAGCTTAGCATCCAGCGGGTCATCCTACAATGAGCAGTTCTTC. V gene TRBV7-8 combines with J gene TRBJ2-1; D possibly corresponds to TRBD2 (6 bases). Trimming removed 0 bases at V and 1 base at J, with 13 bases between. CDR1 is SGHVS, CDR2 FQNEAQ, per germline. This CDR3 spans 17 amino acids.

CDR3 sequence (DNA): TGTGCCAGCAGCCAACGACTACCCGAGCAGTTCTTC. Amino acid sequence: CASSQRLPEQFF. The J gene is TRBJ2-1, the V gene TRBV3-1; TRBD2 might be the D (5 bases). V lost 2 bases, J lost 10 bases, and 9 bases lay in between. The CDR3 extends over 12 amino acids. The germline V gene has CDR1 LGHDT and CDR2 YNNKEL (reference sequence).

CDR3 in DNA: TGTGCCAGCAGCTTGCCGGGTGGATTGAGGACAGATACGCAGTATTTT. Protein product: CASSLPGGLRTDTQYF. This chain connects TRBV5-5 to TRBJ2-3; D unresolved. CDR1 and CDR2 from the germline V gene are SGHKS and YYEKEE (reference sequence). This CDR3 has 16 amino acids. The germline V and J ends were trimmed by 1 base and 3 bases, with 15 bases remaining between them.

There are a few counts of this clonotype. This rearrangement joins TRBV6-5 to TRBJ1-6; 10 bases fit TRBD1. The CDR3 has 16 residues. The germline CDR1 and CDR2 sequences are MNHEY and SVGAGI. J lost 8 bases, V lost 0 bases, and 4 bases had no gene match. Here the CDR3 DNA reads TGTGCCAGCAGTTACTCGAGAGGGACAGGGGATTCACCCCTCCACTTT. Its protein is CASSYSRGTGDSPLHF.